Listed below are T cell receptor beta chains from one sample, sequenced in a study of CD8 T cells in ankylosing spondylitis. MiXCR, run by TCRdb on the 5' RACE reads, gives a single entry per CDR3 protein. The repertoire holds around 300,000 distinct CDR3 sequences, with 11% as singletons. Sequencing was performed on blood, either unsorted or a sorted T cell fraction (not recorded which). These receptors all stem from a female donor with ankylosing spondylitis or in good health (not recorded which). The CDR3 runs from the conserved cysteine through the conserved F or W. D genes are given only for firm matches. The size of a clone is reported for some rows only, either as once, few or many, or as a class for expanded clones.

d_call clone_size j_call v_call cdr3_aa cdr3_nt
NA many TRBJ2-1 TRBV28 CASSPTGTITYNEQFF TGTGCCAGCAGTCCAACAGGGACGATTACCTACAATGAGCAGTTCTTC
TRBD2 once TRBJ2-1 TRBV14 CASSPRRTSGPNEQFF TGTGCCAGCAGCCCCCGGCGGACTAGCGGGCCCAATGAGCAGTTCTTC
NA many TRBJ1-4 TRBV15 CATSRDRSGGKLFF TGTGCCACCAGCAGAGATCGATCCGGTGGAAAACTGTTTTTT
NA many TRBJ2-7 TRBV12-3/TRBV12-4 CASSSPGVNYEQYF TGTGCCAGCAGTTCCCCCGGGGTAAACTACGAGCAGTACTTC
TRBD1 many TRBJ2-1 TRBV6-4 CASSERDRVYNEQFF TGTGCCAGCAGTGAGCGGGACAGGGTATACAATGAGCAGTTCTTC
NA NA TRBJ1-1 TRBV12-3/TRBV12-4 CASLQGAEAFF TGTGCCAGCTTGCAGGGTGCTGAAGCTTTCTTT
NA many TRBJ2-5 TRBV10-3 CAISEGPGRGVGETQYF TGTGCCATCAGTGAGGGTCCGGGAAGGGGTGTGGGGGAGACCCAGTACTTC
NA few TRBJ1-1 TRBV6-2/TRBV6-3 CASSQLQVPGLKAFF TGTGCCAGCAGTCAACTACAGGTCCCGGGGTTGAAAGCTTTCTTT
NA many TRBJ1-5 TRBV12-3/TRBV12-4 CASSFWDGIFGNQPQHF TGTGCCAGCAGTTTTTGGGACGGAATATTTGGCAATCAGCCCCAGCATTTT
NA many TRBJ2-2 TRBV5-1 CASSLVPDPGELFF TGCGCCAGCAGCTTGGTCCCGGACCCCGGGGAGCTGTTTTTT
NA many TRBJ2-3 TRBV24-1 CATSERGVVTDTQYF TGTGCCACCAGTGAACGAGGGGTCGTCACAGATACGCAGTATTTT
TRBD1 many TRBJ1-4 TRBV20-1 CSAPGQDEEKLFF TGCAGTGCGCCGGGACAGGACGAGGAAAAACTGTTTTTT
NA many TRBJ2-4 TRBV18 CASSPPETKNIQYF TGTGCCAGCTCACCACCTGAGACCAAAAACATTCAGTACTTC
NA NA TRBJ1-5 TRBV20-1 CSARVATNSNQPQHF TGCAGTGCTAGAGTAGCTACTAATAGCAATCAGCCCCAGCATTTT
TRBD2 NA TRBJ2-1 TRBV7-3 CASSLRFGWAGTSGKKAYNEQFF TGTGCCAGCAGCTTAAGATTTGGGTGGGCTGGGACTAGCGGGAAGAAGGCCTACAATGAGCAGTTCTTC
NA many TRBJ2-2 TRBV5-1 CASSLYGGRPTTGELFF TGCGCCAGCAGCTTGTACGGGGGCCGACCGACCACCGGGGAGCTGTTTTTT
NA many TRBJ2-1 TRBV7-9 CASSDTWEQFF TGTGCCAGCAGTGATACATGGGAGCAGTTCTTC
NA many TRBJ2-7 TRBV7-2 CASSLAPGQSYEQYF TGTGCCAGCAGCTTAGCTCCGGGACAATCCTACGAGCAGTACTTC
TRBD1 few TRBJ1-4 TRBV9 CASSALRGGFGEKLFF TGTGCCAGCAGCGCCCTCCGAGGGGGCTTCGGCGAAAAACTGTTTTTT
TRBD2 NA TRBJ2-5 TRBV6-1 CASSEEHGLAGAETQYF TGTGCCAGCAGTGAAGAACACGGACTAGCGGGAGCCGAGACCCAGTACTTC
TRBD2 few TRBJ2-1 TRBV12-3/TRBV12-4 CASVFSIRTSGVSYNEQFF TGTGCCAGCGTCTTCAGTATCCGTACTAGCGGGGTCTCCTACAATGAGCAGTTCTTC
TRBD1 NA TRBJ2-7 TRBV20-1 CSASRGGQGSSYEQYF TGCAGTGCTAGCAGGGGTGGACAGGGAAGCTCCTACGAGCAGTACTTC
NA NA TRBJ2-2 TRBV5-5 CASSLQGFTGELFF TGTGCCAGCAGCCTACAGGGTTTCACCGGGGAGCTGTTTTTT
TRBD2 many TRBJ2-3 TRBV7-2 CASSLVGGGTDTQYF TGTGCCAGCAGCTTAGTTGGCGGGGGTACAGATACGCAGTATTTT
NA many TRBJ2-2 TRBV7-9 CASSSLDGTGELFF TGTGCCAGCAGCTCATTGGACGGAACCGGGGAGCTGTTTTTT
TRBD2 many TRBJ2-5 TRBV7-8 CASSLGGRARETQYF TGTGCCAGCAGCTTAGGCGGGAGGGCCCGGGAGACCCAGTACTTC
TRBD1 few TRBJ1-2 TRBV20-1 CSARAPNRGPPNYGYTF TGCAGTGCCAGAGCACCTAACAGGGGGCCCCCTAACTATGGCTACACCTTC
NA many TRBJ2-5 TRBV20-1 CSAISRQGVETQYF TGCAGTGCTATCTCTCGGCAGGGTGTCGAGACCCAGTACTTC
TRBD1 many TRBJ2-2 TRBV5-1 CASSIDRVPGELFF TGCGCCAGCAGCATCGACAGGGTACCCGGGGAGCTGTTTTTT
TRBD1 NA TRBJ1-1 TRBV24-1 CATSRQGTTEAFF TGTGCCACCAGTCGACAGGGGACCACTGAAGCTTTCTTT
NA many TRBJ1-3 TRBV18 CASSNGLPSSGNTIYF TGTGCCAGCTCAAATGGACTCCCGAGCTCTGGAAACACCATATATTTT
NA many TRBJ2-3 TRBV12-3/TRBV12-4 CASSLNPLGPDTQYF TGTGCCAGCAGTTTAAACCCCCTGGGACCAGATACGCAGTATTTT
TRBD2 many TRBJ2-1 TRBV20-1 CSARDLLAGGPSGEQFF TGCAGTGCTAGAGATCTATTAGCGGGAGGGCCTAGCGGTGAGCAGTTCTTC
TRBD1 many TRBJ2-7 TRBV20-1 CSARPRGTYEQYF TGCAGTGCTAGGCCCAGGGGGACCTACGAGCAGTACTTC
NA many TRBJ2-7 TRBV27 CASGASGPHEQYF TGTGCCAGCGGGGCAAGCGGACCCCACGAGCAGTACTTC
TRBD1 few TRBJ1-1 TRBV20-1 CSVPRTGGDTEAFF TGCAGTGTCCCACGGACAGGTGGGGACACTGAAGCTTTCTTT
TRBD1 NA TRBJ2-7 TRBV12-3/TRBV12-4 CASSLVFPGQGGEQYF TGTGCCAGCAGTTTGGTATTCCCCGGACAGGGCGGGGAGCAGTACTTC
NA few TRBJ2-1 TRBV18 CASSPTDEQFF TGTGCCAGCTCACCTACGGACGAGCAGTTCTTC
TRBD2 NA TRBJ2-7 TRBV5-1 CASSLGGGGLTYEQYF TGCGCCAGCAGCTTGGGCGGGGGGGGCCTTACCTACGAGCAGTACTTC
TRBD2 few TRBJ2-3 TRBV4-2 CASSQVGLAELGDDTQYF TGTGCCAGCAGCCAAGTGGGACTAGCGGAATTGGGGGACGATACGCAGTATTTT
TRBD1 many TRBJ1-6 TRBV5-1 CASSSGQGVNNSPLHF TGCGCCAGCAGCTCGGGACAGGGAGTGAATAATTCACCCCTCCACTTT
NA many TRBJ2-7 TRBV6-1 CASRTAGDFSYEQYF TGTGCCAGCAGGACAGCCGGGGACTTTTCCTACGAGCAGTACTTC
NA many TRBJ1-1 TRBV2 CASSERVGAFF TGTGCCAGCAGTGAGCGGGTTGGAGCTTTCTTT
TRBD1 many TRBJ2-7 TRBV20-1 CSAGARDRGYEQYF TGCAGTGCCGGAGCCCGGGACAGGGGCTACGAGCAGTACTTC
TRBD1 many TRBJ2-7 TRBV5-1 CASSLAGQGSFGASYEQYF TGCGCCAGCAGCTTGGCGGGACAGGGTTCCTTTGGCGCCTCCTACGAGCAGTACTTC
NA many TRBJ1-1 TRBV10-3 CAISPGPGRGARNVDTEAFF TGTGCCATCTCCCCGGGCCCTGGTAGGGGGGCGCGGAATGTGGACACTGAAGCTTTCTTT
NA NA TRBJ2-7 TRBV5-1 CASSPSDYEQYF TGCGCCAGCAGCCCCTCAGACTACGAGCAGTACTTC
NA many TRBJ2-5 TRBV5-1 CASSLGRQKEETQYF TGCGCCAGCAGCTTGGGTCGGCAGAAAGAAGAGACCCAGTACTTC
NA many TRBJ2-3 TRBV20-1 CSAGGLRNTDTQYF TGCAGTGCAGGGGGACTTCGAAACACAGATACGCAGTATTTT
TRBD2 NA TRBJ2-3 TRBV5-1 CASTGRGTQYF TGCGCCAGCACAGGGAGGGGTACGCAGTATTTT
TRBD1 NA TRBJ1-1 TRBV7-3 CASSMDGQGVTEAFF TGTGCCAGCAGCATGGATGGTCAGGGGGTCACTGAAGCTTTCTTT